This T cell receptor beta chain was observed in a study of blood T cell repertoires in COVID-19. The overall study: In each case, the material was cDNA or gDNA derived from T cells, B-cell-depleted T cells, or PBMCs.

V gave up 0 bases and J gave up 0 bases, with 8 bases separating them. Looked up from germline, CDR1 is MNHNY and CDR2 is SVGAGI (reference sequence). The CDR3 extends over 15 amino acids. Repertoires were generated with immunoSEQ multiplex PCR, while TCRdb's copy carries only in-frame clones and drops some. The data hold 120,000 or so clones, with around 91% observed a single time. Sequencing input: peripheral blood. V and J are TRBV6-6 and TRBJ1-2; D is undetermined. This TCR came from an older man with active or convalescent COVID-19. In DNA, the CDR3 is TGTGCCAGCAGTTACTCAACAGCAGCTAACTATGGCTACACCTTC. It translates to CASSYSTAANYGYTF.